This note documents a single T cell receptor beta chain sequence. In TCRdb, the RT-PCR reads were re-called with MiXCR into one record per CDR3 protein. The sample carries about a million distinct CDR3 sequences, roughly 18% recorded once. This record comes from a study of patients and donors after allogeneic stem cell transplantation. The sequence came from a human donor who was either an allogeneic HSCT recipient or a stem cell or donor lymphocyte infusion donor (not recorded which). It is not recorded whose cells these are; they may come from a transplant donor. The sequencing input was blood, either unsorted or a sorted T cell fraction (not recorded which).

The CDR3 DNA is TGTGCCAGCAGTAAGACCAGGGCCTACTATAGCAATCAGCCCCAGCATTTT. Translated: CASSKTRAYYSNQPQHF. The rearrangement uses TRBV6-7 and TRBJ1-5; TRBD1 might be the D (5 bases). TRBV6-7 is an open reading frame, and its role is uncertain. The CDR3 extends over 17 amino acids. The V and J ends lost 5 bases and 0 bases respectively, with 17 bases between them.